The 10 T cell receptor beta chains reported below all come from one sample, sequenced in a study of OX40 agonist ivuxolimab in advanced cancers. Assay: immunoSEQ multiplex PCR; the TCRdb copy retains only in-frame clones and omits some. Of tens of thousands of clones listed, approximately 90% were seen once; the top ten hold 4.5% to 6%. Sequences were derived from CD4+ or CD8+ T cells sorted from blood, sampled in a trial of the OX40 agonist ivuxolimab. The origin of the receptors is an adult with an advanced solid tumor such as melanoma, head and neck, liver or kidney cancer.

The rearrangement links TRBV7-2 to TRBJ1-3, with unresolved D. The germline V and J ends were trimmed by 7 bases and 4 bases, with 17 bases remaining between them. Germline values: CDR1 SGHTA, CDR2 FQGNSA. This CDR3 is built from 15 residues. This chain's CDR3 is CASNRPGHSGNTIYF. Written as DNA, the CDR3 is TGTGCCAGCAATCGTCCCGGTCATTCCGGAAACACCATATATTTT.

The V and J genes are TRBV18 and TRBJ2-7; D possibly corresponds to TRBD1 (7 bases). With 7 bases removed from V and 5 bases from J, the gap between germline ends came to 18 bases. The CDR3 sequence is 14 residues long. Per germline, CDR1 KGHSH and CDR2 LQKENI. The CDR3 nucleotides are TGTGCCAGCTACCAACCCAGGGGGAGGCACGAGCAGTACTTC. Its translation is CASYQPRGRHEQYF.

As for this clone: An end of the junction does not agree with germline; a read error may underlie this. This sequence joins TRBV7-7 and TRBJ2-7, with TRBD2 identical over 9 bases. CDR3 length equals 13 residues. The germline CDR1 and CDR2 sequences are SSHAT and FNYEAQ (reference sequence). The CDR3 nucleotides are TGTGCTAGCAGCTCCCGAGCGGGGGGAGAGCAGTACTTC. Its protein product is CASSSRAGGEQYF. Filled out from reference TRBV7-7 and TRBJ2-7, the complete variable domain reads GAGVSQSPRYKVTKRGQDVTLRCDPISSHATLYWYQQALGQGPEFLTYFNYEAQPDKSGLPSDRFSAERPEGSISTLTIQRTEQRDSAMYRCASSSRAGGEQYFGPGTRLTVT.

The V gene is TRBV7-6, the J gene TRBJ2-3; D remains ambiguous. V lost 1 base to trimming and J lost 5 bases, with 4 bases between them. The CDR3 contains 12 residues. The germline gives CDR1 SGHVS, CDR2 FNYEAQ. The CDR3 nucleotides are TGTGCCAGCAGCTTAGATCTAGATACGCAGTATTTT. It is translated as CASSLDLDTQYF.

V and J are TRBV7-2 and TRBJ1-1, with a weak D call TRBD1 (5 bases). The V end lost 6 bases, the J end lost 3 bases, and 14 bases lay between the germline ends. The germline CDR1 and CDR2 sequences are SGHTA and FQGNSA. The CDR3 extends over 14 amino acids. CDR3 loop: CASSGYRGDTEAFF. In DNA form, the CDR3 reads TGTGCCAGCAGTGGATACCGAGGGGACACTGAAGCTTTCTTT.

This chain links TRBV5-5 with TRBJ2-1; 8 bases line up with TRBD1. This CDR3 is 15 amino acids long. Germline assignment: CDR1 SGHKS and CDR2 YYEKEE (reference sequence). Trimming at V came to 0 bases and at J to 4 bases, leaving 3 bases not matched to a gene. The CDR3 sequence is CASSLVGQVYNEQFF. The CDR3 nucleotides are TGTGCCAGCAGCTTGGTGGGACAGGTATACAATGAGCAGTTCTTC.

This clone was observed a single time. This chain uses TRBV19 with TRBJ2-2; D not resolved. The CDR3 runs to 14 residues. With 6 bases removed from V and 1 base from J, the gap between germline ends came to 9 bases. The germline gives CDR1 LNHDA, CDR2 SQIVND (reference sequence). CDR3 sequence (DNA): TGTGCCAGTAGGCGGCAGCGGAACACCGGGGAGCTGTTTTTT. It codes for CASRRQRNTGELFF. Filled out from reference TRBV19 and TRBJ2-2, the complete variable domain reads DGGITQSPKYLFRKEGQNVTLSCEQNLNHDAMYWYRQDPGQGLRLIYYSQIVNDFQKGDIAEGYSVSREKKESFPLTVTSAQKNPTAFYLCASRRQRNTGELFFGEGSRLTVL.

The rearrangement links TRBV28 to TRBJ2-1; the D gene is possibly TRBD2 (6 bases). Trimming stripped 1 base from V and 6 bases from J, with 13 bases between. From germline, CDR1 is MDHEN and CDR2 SYDVKM. This CDR3 contains 15 residues. The CDR3 loop reads CASSLSRAGRNEQFF. The CDR3 region has the DNA TGTGCCAGCAGTTTATCTCGGGCGGGGCGCAATGAGCAGTTCTTC. Together with reference TRBV28 and TRBJ2-1, the CDR3 gives the full variable domain: DVKVTQSSRYLVKRTGEKVFLECVQDMDHENMFWYRQDPGLGLRLIYFSYDVKMKEKGDIPEGYSVSREKKERFSLILESASTNQTSMYLCASSLSRAGRNEQFFGPGTRLTVL.

This clone was observed once. V and J are TRBV6-1 and TRBJ1-4; a possible D gene is TRBD1 (6 bases). Trimming left V 5 bases short and J 0 bases short, with 7 bases between. Germline V gene sequence: CDR1 MNHNS, CDR2 SASEGT. The CDR3 is 14 amino acids. The CDR3 loop is CASSRTATNEKLFF. For the CDR3, the DNA is TGTGCCAGCAGTAGGACAGCAACTAATGAAAAACTGTTTTTT.

V gene TRBV10-3 combines with J gene TRBJ1-5; a weak D match, TRBD1 (6 bases). CDR1 is ENHRY, CDR2 SYGVKD, per germline. The CDR3 totals 15 residues. V was trimmed by 11 bases and J by 3 bases, leaving 20 bases between them. For the CDR3, the DNA is TGTGCCTCAGCCCCGTCGGACAGACACAATCAGCCCCAGCATTTT. Protein product: CASAPSDRHNQPQHF.